These 9 T cell receptor beta chains came from one sample sequenced in a study of blood T cell repertoires in COVID-19. Here immunoSEQ multiplex PCR was the method, and the copy in TCRdb shows in-frame clones only, minus some. The sample includes approximately 150,000 clones, 83% of them seen just once. Sequences were obtained from peripheral blood. The receptors shown here come from an elderly woman with acute or convalescent COVID-19.

The rearrangement joins TRBV2 to TRBJ1-1; a weak D match, TRBD1 (6 bases). Germline CDR1 reads SNHLY; CDR2 reads FYNNEI. This CDR3 comprises 14 residues. Trimming stripped 0 bases from V and 9 bases from J, with 14 bases between. The CDR3: CASSEALRGGQAFF. CDR3 DNA sequence: TGTGCCAGCAGTGAAGCGCTTCGGGGGGGCCAAGCTTTCTTT. Filled out from reference TRBV2 and TRBJ1-1, the complete variable domain reads EPEVTQTPSHQVTQMGQEVILRCVPISNHLYFYWYRQILGQKVEFLVSFYNNEISEKSEIFDDQFSVERPDGSNFTLKIRSTKLEDSAMYFCASSEALRGGQAFFGQGTRLTVV.

The sample holds one count of this clone. V usage is TRBV6-2 or TRBV6-3 and J usage is TRBJ2-7; no clear D. Germline V gene lookup returns CDR1 MNHEY and CDR2 SVGEGT. The CDR3 contains 13 residues. V gave up 7 bases and J gave up 0 bases, with 10 bases separating them. CDR3 region: CASNPGISYEQYF. CDR3 nucleotide sequence: TGTGCCAGCAACCCGGGCATCTCCTACGAGCAGTACTTC.

This rearrangement joins TRBV6-2 or TRBV6-3 to TRBJ1-6, with 7 bases aligning to TRBD1. V shed 2 bases, J shed 6 bases, and the junction held 7 bases outside the gene matches. The length of the CDR3 is 16 residues. Germline V CDR1 and CDR2: MNHEY, SVGEGT. The CDR3 nucleotides are TGTGCCAGCAGTTACAGCCCCGGGACAGCTAATTCACCCCTCCACTTT. Protein product: CASSYSPGTANSPLHF.

V usage is TRBV30 and J usage is TRBJ1-4; no clear D. CDR3 length equals 13 residues. V shed 2 bases and J shed 8 bases, with 12 bases lying between them. From germline, CDR1 is GTSNPN and CDR2 SVGIG (reference sequence). This CDR3 is CAWSQGSGEKLFF. CDR3 nucleotide sequence: TGTGCCTGGAGTCAAGGGAGTGGAGAAAAACTGTTTTTT. Looking up the rest from reference TRBV30 and TRBJ1-4 gives the full variable domain: SQTIHQWPATLVQPVGSPLSLECTVEGTSNPNLYWYRQAAGRGLQLLFYSVGIGQISSEVPQNLSASRPQDRQFILSSKKLLLSDSGFYLCAWSQGSGEKLFFGSGTQLSVL.

This clone came up once. The chain is built from TRBV7-9 and TRBJ2-2; TRBD1 matches at 8 bases. Germline trimming cut 3 bases from V and 7 bases from J; bases unmatched to any gene: 7. CDR1 is SEHNR, CDR2 FQNEAQ, per germline (reference sequence). CDR3 length: 15 residues. The DNA of the CDR3 is TGTGCCAGCAGCTTGGCAGGGGGCGGACGCGGGGAGCTGTTTTTT. This translates into CASSLAGGGRGELFF.

The chain couples TRBV6-6 to TRBJ1-1, with TRBD1 as a possible D gene (5 bases). This CDR3 has 13 residues. The V and J ends lost 6 bases and 3 bases respectively, with 11 bases between them. CDR1 and CDR2 from the germline V gene are MNHNY and SVGAGI (reference sequence). CDR3 sequence reads: CASSPQGYTEAFF. The CDR3 DNA sequence: TGTGCCAGCAGCCCCCAGGGTTACACTGAAGCTTTCTTT.

V is TRBV12-3 or TRBV12-4 and J is TRBJ2-7, with TRBD2 identical over 7 bases. Trimming cost V 6 bases and J 7 bases; bases outside gene matches: 6. The CDR3 has 12 amino acids. CDR3: CASSGLVREQYF. Here the CDR3 DNA reads TGTGCCAGCAGCGGACTAGTGAGGGAGCAGTACTTC.

The chain employs TRBV4-3 and TRBJ2-1, with 7 bases identical to TRBD2. Germline loops: CDR1 LGHNA, CDR2 YSLEER. This CDR3 spans 16 amino acids. The V gene end was trimmed by 1 base and the J gene end by 5 bases; junction bases not matched to a gene: 8. The CDR3 loop is CASSQAASGVNNEQFF. In nucleotides, the CDR3 is TGCGCCAGCAGCCAAGCGGCGAGCGGGGTTAACAATGAGCAGTTCTTC.

J is TRBJ2-4 and V is TRBV6-5, with D unclear. CDR3 length: 14 residues. Germline CDR1 and CDR2: MNHEY and SVGAGI. V was clipped by 0 bases and J by 0 bases, with 3 bases between them. CDR3: CASSYSIAKNIQYF. In DNA, the CDR3 is TGTGCCAGCAGTTACTCTATAGCCAAAAACATTCAGTACTTC.